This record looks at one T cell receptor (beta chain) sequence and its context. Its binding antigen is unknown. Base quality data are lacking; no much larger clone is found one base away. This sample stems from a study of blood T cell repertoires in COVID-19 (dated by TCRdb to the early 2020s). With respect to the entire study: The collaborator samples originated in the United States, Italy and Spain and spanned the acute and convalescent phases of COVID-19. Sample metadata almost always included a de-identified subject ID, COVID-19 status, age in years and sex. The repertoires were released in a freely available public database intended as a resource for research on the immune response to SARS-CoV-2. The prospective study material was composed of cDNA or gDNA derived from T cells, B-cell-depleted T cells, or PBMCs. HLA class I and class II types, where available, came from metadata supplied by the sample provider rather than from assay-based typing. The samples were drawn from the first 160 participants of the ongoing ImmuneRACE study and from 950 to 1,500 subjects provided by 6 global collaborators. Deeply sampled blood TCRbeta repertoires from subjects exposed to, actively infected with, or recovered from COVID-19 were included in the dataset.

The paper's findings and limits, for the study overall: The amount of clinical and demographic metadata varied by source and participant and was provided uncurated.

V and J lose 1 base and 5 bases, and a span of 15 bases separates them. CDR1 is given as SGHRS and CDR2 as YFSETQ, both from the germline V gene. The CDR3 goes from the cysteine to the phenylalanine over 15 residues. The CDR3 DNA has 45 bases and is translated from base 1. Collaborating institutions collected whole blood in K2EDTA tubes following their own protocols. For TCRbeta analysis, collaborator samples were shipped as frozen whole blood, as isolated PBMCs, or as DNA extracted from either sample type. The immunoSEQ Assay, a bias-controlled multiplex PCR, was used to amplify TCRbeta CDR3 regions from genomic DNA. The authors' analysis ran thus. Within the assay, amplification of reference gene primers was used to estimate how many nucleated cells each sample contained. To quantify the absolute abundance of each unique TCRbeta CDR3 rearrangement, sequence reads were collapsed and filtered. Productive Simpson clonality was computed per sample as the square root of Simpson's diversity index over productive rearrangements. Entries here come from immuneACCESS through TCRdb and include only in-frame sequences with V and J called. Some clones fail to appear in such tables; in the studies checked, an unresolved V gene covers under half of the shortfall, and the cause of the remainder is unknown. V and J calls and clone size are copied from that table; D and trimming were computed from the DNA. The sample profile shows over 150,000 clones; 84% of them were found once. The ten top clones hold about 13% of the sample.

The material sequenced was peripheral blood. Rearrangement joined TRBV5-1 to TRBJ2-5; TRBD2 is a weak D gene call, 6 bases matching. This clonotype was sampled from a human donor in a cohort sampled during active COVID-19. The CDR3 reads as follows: CASSLWAGPGETQYF. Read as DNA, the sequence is TGCGCCAGCAGCTTGTGGGCGGGGCCTGGGGAGACCCAGTACTTC.